A selection of T cell receptor beta chains follows, all from one sample in a study of shared clonotypes between healthy human individuals. TCRdb's table, derived via immunoSEQ multiplex PCR, lists solely in-frame clones and lacks some. The table includes about 610,000 clones, around 96% detected once. The source material was naive CD8+ T cells sorted from blood. The receptors were gathered from a young woman in good health. Each CDR3 is given without its conserved first and last residue. Fields, in order: clone size, V gene, CDR3 protein. Not all rows give a size; the values are once, few, many and, for expanded clones, a class.

-	TRBV4-1	ASSQDPAWGGSAQETQY
-	TRBV5-4	ASSLGLPAGEANEQF
-	TRBV6-1	ASSGRSETSSYNEQF
-	TRBV7-8	ASSLVSRGSMTRGVDTQY
-	TRBV14	ASSNLPRDGRETQY
-	TRBV9	ASSVEGSTDTQY
-	TRBV27	ASSPDGTNEKLF
-	TRBV5-6	ASSAGTGVTEAF
-	TRBV19	ASSTAGVLSSYNEQF
-	TRBV6-5	ASSYRGNHEQY
-	TRBV10-2	ASSDQLTDTQY
-	TRBV27	ASRAGTGLSQY
once	TRBV5-6	ASSLETDEQY
-	TRBV7-9	AVNRAINTEAF
-	TRBV9	ASSMGLAGYEQY
-	TRBV19	ASSILGTEAF
-	TRBV2	ASSDGGSGRSTDTQY
-	TRBV10-1	ASSEDSENTIY
-	TRBV28	ASSRREIVEQY
-	TRBV27	ASSTKNTGELF
-	TRBV10-3	ATQPERASYNEQF
-	TRBV27	ASSSGTSPSYNEQF
once	TRBV28	ASSPYATGFSTEAF
-	TRBV28	ASSLVSSGSEVGYEQY
-	TRBV2	ARSRTSGNTDTQY
-	TRBV19	ASRVRGMNTEAF
-	TRBV28	ASSLVRAEKLRIYVEQY
-	TRBV6-1	ASSELIGYEAF
-	TRBV7-9	ASSYFRGLNNEQF
-	TRBV13	ASSSGSNEQF
-	TRBV19	ASSRLPGQGAGELF
-	TRBV28	ASKQTGVYGYT
-	TRBV25-1	ASSSGNEQF
-	TRBV28	ASSPDMGGNTNSPLH
-	TRBV28	ASSLHPDRHAGVEQY
-	TRBV7-9	ASSLDRSYEQY
-	TRBV2	ASSEAKLAGRDEQF
-	TRBV6-5	ASSSGLAGYNEQF
-	TRBV7-9	ASSQLRDSYEQY
-	TRBV7-8	ASSLVGSAGGETQY
-	TRBV13	ASSLKRSGTGRETQY
-	TRBV4-2	ASSQGTALTDTQY
-	TRBV4-1	ASSQAAHFGELF
-	TRBV2	ASSGGPARDDNEQF
-	TRBV27	ASSLSRPYSNQPQH
-	TRBV27	ASSPRTGGGTEAF
-	TRBV15	ATSRALTGDYGYT
-	TRBV18	ASSRDSYEQY
-	TRBV7-9	ASRETSGSNEQF
-	TRBV6-5	ASSSIAGRTDTQY
-	TRBV27	ASSLSAGVPMRWQY